This is a list of T cell receptor beta chains from one sample in a study of OX40 agonist ivuxolimab in advanced cancers. The method was immunoSEQ multiplex PCR; TCRdb's version includes in-frame clones alone and lacks a portion of them. The table includes 80,000 to 100,000 clones, roughly 90% detected once. The material sequenced was CD4+ or CD8+ T cells sorted from blood, taken in a trial of the OX40 agonist ivuxolimab. The receptors were sampled from an adult with an advanced solid tumor such as melanoma, head and neck, liver or kidney cancer. Both conserved end residues are part of each CDR3. Each record gives: CDR3 DNA, CDR3 protein, J gene, D gene, clone size, CDR3 length, V gene. D genes are given only for firm matches. A row's size may be missing; if present it is once, few, many or a size class.

CDR3 DNA: TGTGCCAGCTCACCACAAACCGGCCTCTACGAGCAGTCCTTC
CDR3 protein: CASSPQTGLYEQSF
J gene: TRBJ2-7
D gene: NA
clone size: once
CDR3 length: 14
V gene: TRBV18

CDR3 DNA: TGCGCCAGCAGCTTGGTTTTGGGCTACGAGCAGTACTTC
CDR3 protein: CASSLVLGYEQYF
J gene: TRBJ2-7
D gene: NA
clone size: once
CDR3 length: 13
V gene: TRBV5-1

CDR3 DNA: TGTGCCAGCAGCCCAAGCGGACCTGCGGAGACCCAGTACTTC
CDR3 protein: CASSPSGPAETQYF
J gene: TRBJ2-5
D gene: NA
clone size: NA
CDR3 length: 14
V gene: TRBV11-1

CDR3 DNA: TGTGCCAGCAGCCCGGGGACAGGGAATCAGCCCCAGCATTTT
CDR3 protein: CASSPGTGNQPQHF
J gene: TRBJ1-5
D gene: TRBD1
clone size: NA
CDR3 length: 14
V gene: TRBV7-2

CDR3 DNA: TGTGCCAGCAGCTTAGAGTCGGGAGGCTCCTACAATGAGCAGTTCTTC
CDR3 protein: CASSLESGGSYNEQFF
J gene: TRBJ2-1
D gene: TRBD2
clone size: NA
CDR3 length: 16
V gene: TRBV7-2

CDR3 DNA: TGCGCCAGCAGTGAGGGGGCGGGAAAAAACATTCAGTACTTC
CDR3 protein: CASSEGAGKNIQYF
J gene: TRBJ2-4
D gene: NA
clone size: NA
CDR3 length: 14
V gene: TRBV5-1

CDR3 DNA: TGTGCCAGCAGCTTAGAGCAACAGGGGGCCTACGAGCAGTACTTC
CDR3 protein: CASSLEQQGAYEQYF
J gene: TRBJ2-7
D gene: TRBD1
clone size: NA
CDR3 length: 15
V gene: TRBV7-9

CDR3 DNA: TGTGCCAGCAGTACCACCAATAGCGGGGACTACGAGCAGTACTTC
CDR3 protein: CASSTTNSGDYEQYF
J gene: TRBJ2-7
D gene: TRBD2
clone size: NA
CDR3 length: 15
V gene: TRBV6-5

CDR3 DNA: TGTGCCAGCTCACCACCCAGCAGGGAAGAGACCCAGTACTTC
CDR3 protein: CASSPPSREETQYF
J gene: TRBJ2-5
D gene: NA
clone size: NA
CDR3 length: 14
V gene: TRBV18

CDR3 DNA: TGTGCCAGCAGCTTAATCTCCCTGACCTACGAGCAGTACTTC
CDR3 protein: CASSLISLTYEQYF
J gene: TRBJ2-7
D gene: NA
clone size: NA
CDR3 length: 14
V gene: TRBV7-8

CDR3 DNA: TGTGCCAGCAGCTTAGCCGGGACTGGCCCCTACGAGCAGTACTTC
CDR3 protein: CASSLAGTGPYEQYF
J gene: TRBJ2-7
D gene: NA
clone size: NA
CDR3 length: 15
V gene: TRBV7-2

CDR3 DNA: TGTGCCAGCAGCCAACATGCGCTAGCGGGATTGGGTGAGCAGTTCTTC
CDR3 protein: CASSQHALAGLGEQFF
J gene: TRBJ2-1
D gene: TRBD2
clone size: NA
CDR3 length: 16
V gene: TRBV14

CDR3 DNA: TGTGCCAGCAGTGCTGGACAGGGGGCGAGCGGGGAGCTGTTTTTT
CDR3 protein: CASSAGQGASGELFF
J gene: TRBJ2-2
D gene: TRBD1
clone size: NA
CDR3 length: 15
V gene: TRBV6-1

CDR3 DNA: TGTGCCAGCTCACCACCGTCTAGGGGGCATACCGGGGAGCTGTTTTTT
CDR3 protein: CASSPPSRGHTGELFF
J gene: TRBJ2-2
D gene: TRBD1
clone size: NA
CDR3 length: 16
V gene: TRBV18

CDR3 DNA: TGCGCCAGCAGCTCGCGGAGTCAAGACTACAATGAGCAGTTCTTC
CDR3 protein: CASSSRSQDYNEQFF
J gene: TRBJ2-1
D gene: NA
clone size: NA
CDR3 length: 15
V gene: TRBV5-1

CDR3 DNA: TGTGCCAGCAGCCGGGGCCCAGAGTCCTATGGCTACACCTTC
CDR3 protein: CASSRGPESYGYTF
J gene: TRBJ1-2
D gene: NA
clone size: NA
CDR3 length: 14
V gene: TRBV28

CDR3 DNA: TGTGCCAGCAGCGCAGGGACAGGGAGCAATCAGCCCCAGCATTTT
CDR3 protein: CASSAGTGSNQPQHF
J gene: TRBJ1-5
D gene: TRBD1
clone size: NA
CDR3 length: 15
V gene: TRBV5-5

CDR3 DNA: TGTGCCAGCTCACCCCCGGGAAATAGGGGATACGAGCAGTACTTC
CDR3 protein: CASSPPGNRGYEQYF
J gene: TRBJ2-7
D gene: NA
clone size: NA
CDR3 length: 15
V gene: TRBV18

CDR3 DNA: TGTGCCAGCAGCCAAGATCGCGCTGGCACAGATACGCAGTATTTT
CDR3 protein: CASSQDRAGTDTQYF
J gene: TRBJ2-3
D gene: NA
clone size: NA
CDR3 length: 15
V gene: TRBV4-2

CDR3 DNA: TGTGCCAGCAGCTTCGGTGGACTAGCGGACAATGAGCAGTTCTTC
CDR3 protein: CASSFGGLADNEQFF
J gene: TRBJ2-1
D gene: TRBD2
clone size: NA
CDR3 length: 15
V gene: TRBV7-9

CDR3 DNA: TGTGCCAGCAGTTTGTGGATTGGGGGACAGCACTATGGCTACACCTTC
CDR3 protein: CASSLWIGGQHYGYTF
J gene: TRBJ1-2
D gene: TRBD1
clone size: NA
CDR3 length: 16
V gene: TRBV28

CDR3 DNA: TGTGCCAGCAGACAGGGGGCAGGGAACACTGAAGCTTTCTTT
CDR3 protein: CASRQGAGNTEAFF
J gene: TRBJ1-1
D gene: TRBD1
clone size: NA
CDR3 length: 14
V gene: TRBV6-1

CDR3 DNA: TGTGCCAGCAGTTACCACTGGACCTACCCTGGCTACACCTTC
CDR3 protein: CASSYHWTYPGYTF
J gene: TRBJ1-2
D gene: NA
clone size: few
CDR3 length: 14
V gene: TRBV6-5

CDR3 DNA: TGTGCCAGCAGTCTCTCGGGACACTTCTACGAGCAGTACTTC
CDR3 protein: CASSLSGHFYEQYF
J gene: TRBJ2-7
D gene: NA
clone size: NA
CDR3 length: 14
V gene: TRBV28

CDR3 DNA: TGTGCCAGCAGTAACCGGGACGGAGGAAATGAGCAGTTCTTC
CDR3 protein: CASSNRDGGNEQFF
J gene: TRBJ2-1
D gene: NA
clone size: NA
CDR3 length: 14
V gene: TRBV6-6

CDR3 DNA: TGTGCCAGCAGCTTAAGTCAGACCACTGAAGCTTTCTTT
CDR3 protein: CASSLSQTTEAFF
J gene: TRBJ1-1
D gene: NA
clone size: NA
CDR3 length: 13
V gene: TRBV7-6

CDR3 DNA: TGTGCCTGGAGTACTCCAGGGACAGGGGGAAAAGAGACCCAGTACTTC
CDR3 protein: CAWSTPGTGGKETQYF
J gene: TRBJ2-5
D gene: TRBD1
clone size: NA
CDR3 length: 16
V gene: TRBV30

CDR3 DNA: TGCGCCAGCAGCCAGGTAATAAATCAGCCCCAGCATTTT
CDR3 protein: CASSQVINQPQHF
J gene: TRBJ1-5
D gene: NA
clone size: NA
CDR3 length: 13
V gene: TRBV4-3

CDR3 DNA: TGTGCCAGCAGTTTAAGGGGGTACCTGCCGCAATATAACTATGGCTACACCTTC
CDR3 protein: CASSLRGYLPQYNYGYTF
J gene: TRBJ1-2
D gene: NA
clone size: NA
CDR3 length: 18
V gene: TRBV27

CDR3 DNA: TGTGCCAGTACCACCAGCGGGAGGGCCTCCGAGCAGTACTTC
CDR3 protein: CASTTSGRASEQYF
J gene: TRBJ2-7
D gene: TRBD2
clone size: NA
CDR3 length: 14
V gene: TRBV19

CDR3 DNA: TGTGCCAGCAGTTCCCCCGGACAGGGTCGCACCGGGGAGCTGTTTTTT
CDR3 protein: CASSSPGQGRTGELFF
J gene: TRBJ2-2
D gene: TRBD1
clone size: NA
CDR3 length: 16
V gene: TRBV28

CDR3 DNA: TGCGCCAGCAGCTTGAACCAAAACTATGGCTACACCTTC
CDR3 protein: CASSLNQNYGYTF
J gene: TRBJ1-2
D gene: NA
clone size: once
CDR3 length: 13
V gene: TRBV5-1

CDR3 DNA: TGTGCCAGCAGTGAAAAGGAGGGGAACACTGAAGCTTTCTTT
CDR3 protein: CASSEKEGNTEAFF
J gene: TRBJ1-1
D gene: NA
clone size: NA
CDR3 length: 14
V gene: TRBV2